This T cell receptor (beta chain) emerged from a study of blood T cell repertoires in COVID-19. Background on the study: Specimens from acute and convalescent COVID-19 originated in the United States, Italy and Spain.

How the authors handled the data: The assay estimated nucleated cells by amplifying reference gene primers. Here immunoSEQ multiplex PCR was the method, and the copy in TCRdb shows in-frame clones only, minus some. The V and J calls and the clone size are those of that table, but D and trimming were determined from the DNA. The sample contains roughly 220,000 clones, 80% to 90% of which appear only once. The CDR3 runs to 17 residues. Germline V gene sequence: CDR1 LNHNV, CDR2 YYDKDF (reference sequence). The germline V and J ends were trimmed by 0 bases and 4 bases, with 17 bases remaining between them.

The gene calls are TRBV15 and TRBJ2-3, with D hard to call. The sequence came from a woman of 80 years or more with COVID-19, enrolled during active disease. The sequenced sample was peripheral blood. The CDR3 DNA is TGTGCCACCAGCAGAGACACGAGCGCGAGCGTTCCAGATACGCAGTATTTT. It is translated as CATSRDTSASVPDTQYF.